This TCR beta chain was profiled in a study of CD8+ T cells in alopecia areata. Broader study findings: Compared with mice, patients displayed less clear TCR sharing, possibly for HLA-related reasons. The study found higher clonality in lesional than normal scalp, especially in alopecia totalis/universalis. Scalp specimens additionally yield sequences from normal skin's resident alphabeta T cells.

Isolation of CD4+ and CD8+ T cells from PBMCs was achieved by sorting. Turning to this clone: Its target is not known.

Sequencing used cDNA as its template, made by extracting RNA and reverse transcribing it. Repertoires were generated with immunoSEQ multiplex PCR, while TCRdb's copy carries only in-frame clones and drops some. The table records roughly 120,000 clones, roughly 69% of them present only once. The CDR3 runs to 15 residues. V shed 3 bases and J 6 bases; nucleotides not matched to a gene: 9. From germline, CDR1 is SEHNR and CDR2 FQNEAQ (reference sequence). Specimen: CD4+ T cells sorted from blood. The chain couples TRBV7-9 to TRBJ2-5, with TRBD1 identical over 8 bases. The sequence came from a human donor in good health. The CDR3 sequence: CASSLGPGQGQTQYF. CDR3 coding DNA: TGTGCCAGCAGCTTGGGCCCCGGACAGGGCCAGACCCAGTACTTC.